Sequencing of this T cell receptor (beta chain) was carried out in a study of human T cells and chemical hapten exposure (dated by TCRdb to the early 2020s). Background on the whole study: For sensitization, 2% DPC in acetone was applied to an approximately 2 cm by approximately 2 cm area of upper inner arm skin. Throughout the study period of roughly five months, patients also received therapeutic DPC doses to the scalp every week. Patch testing was done on the upper back using Finn chambers containing 0.01% DPC, and results were scored after 6 days according to International Contact Dermatitis Research Group standards. Alopecia areata with under or over 50% scalp involvement, alopecia totalis and alopecia universalis were represented in the patient cohort, which was mostly female. The libraries were sequenced as a pool, and the TCR yield per sample differed mostly because of small variations in library volumes within the pool. In alopecia patients, the study followed how the peripheral blood TCR repertoire changed in vivo over primary and secondary sensitization to diphenylcyclopropenone (DPC), a hapten. Blood samples were taken from patients before sensitization (week 0) and then at 2, 6 and about 24 weeks after DPC sensitization. Approximately 28 alopecia patients provided blood for TCR sequencing at one to four time points (pre-sensitization, 2, 6 and 24 weeks). Both TCR alpha and TCR beta chains were sequenced from each blood RNA sample.

In the paper's terms, the time point label means: patch test 1, 2 weeks after DPC sensitization. The treatment or condition label here, explained by the study, means: therapeutic diphenylcyclopropenone sensitization with weekly scalp DPC. Total RNA was extracted from unfractionated whole blood collected in Tempus Blood RNA tubes. At every patch-test visit, the blood draw took place before the patch test was put on. Patients were eligible if aged 18 to 70, diagnosed with alopecia and judged suitable for DPC therapy, and pregnant patients were excluded. The library was built by means of RACE. The instrument was a NextSeq 500. During library preparation, unique molecular identifiers were attached to individual cDNA molecules so that TCRs could be counted in a quantitative, reproducible way. The study's processing was this. A median of around 96,000 TCRs per sample was observed, with a range of about 20,000 to 700,000. V, J and CDR3 annotation of the TCR reads was performed with the Decombinator software suite. To make PS versus PT1 abundance plots, every sample was subsampled to the same number of TCRs (28,000). Expanded TCRs were defined as absent before sensitization and observed at least eight times at the 2-week time point. In-frame beta chains were kept once TCRdb had trimmed the public reads at Q25 with fastp and called clones with MiXCR. When rows share a CDR3 protein, they turn into one entry using the most common DNA and genes. These V and J calls are TCRdb output, not the study's own analysis. The sample records tens of thousands of distinct CDR3 sequences, roughly 11% of which are singletons. Approximately 2% of the sample lies in the top ten.

The paper as a whole reports these results and caveats: The number of PT1 expanded TCRs positively correlated with patch test score, significant at thresholds 8, 16 and 32 but not 4. DPC sensitization did not change the number of TCRs with a frequency above 1 in 1000, and there was no evidence of changes in global repertoire structure. Expanded TCRs formed significantly more large CDR3 similarity clusters than pre-sensitization or healthy control sets, consistent with antigen-driven responses. Because all patients had alopecia, a presumed autoimmune disease, the immune response of the patients might differ from that of healthy individuals. After repeated subsampling, changes were observed in the strength of the expansion versus patch-test correlation and in the threshold at which the correlation became significant.

In its sample, this clonotype was seen a few times. What this receptor recognizes is not known. No much larger clone is present one base from it, and per-base qualities are unavailable. Taken from the germline V gene, the CDR1 and CDR2 loops are MNHEY and SVGEGT. V is shortened by 5 bases, J by 2 bases, and the region joining them spans 16 bases. The CDR3 spans 16 residues, from the cysteine through the phenylalanine. The entry retains the CDR3 DNA only, 48 bases that are in frame from base 1. This clonotype was obtained from a woman between 40 and 50 years old with alopecia areata. Some clones in this sample may be carry-over from other donors' samples. This sample comprised whole blood, obtained in connection with sensitization to the hapten diphenylcyclopropenone (DPC). The chain is encoded by TRBV6-2 or TRBV6-3 joined to TRBJ1-5, with TRBD1 as a weak D call on 6 bases. The CDR3 loop reads CASSQGQGKGNQPQHF. Here is the DNA: TGTGCCAGCAGTCAGGGACAAGGTAAGGGCAATCAGCCCCAGCATTTT.